The 21 T cell receptor beta chains below come from one sample, sequenced in a study of cytomegalovirus exposure and HLA in healthy donors. Amplification used 60 Vbeta primers and 13 Jbeta primers. TCRdb's copy holds only in-frame clones and misses some; the assay was immunoSEQ multiplex PCR. This table holds more than 95,000 clones, under 20% found once. The sequencing sample was made of PBMCs. All receptors come from a female donor in good health and CMV-seropositive.

This clone was counted between two and nine times. The genes are TRBV2 and TRBJ1-5; 8 bases agree with TRBD1. Per germline, CDR1 SNHLY and CDR2 FYNNEI. This CDR3 is 15 amino acids long. V lost 5 bases to trimming and J lost 6 bases; unmatched junction nucleotides: 9. DNA of the CDR3: TGTGCCAGCAGTATTAACAGGGGGTTTGTTCAGCCCCAGCATTTT. Its translation: CASSINRGFVQPQHF.

This clone turned up a few times. The rearrangement links TRBV19 to TRBJ1-1; the match to TRBD1 covers 8 bases. CDR1 is LNHDA, CDR2 SQIVND, per germline (reference sequence). The CDR3 is 15 amino acids. The V segment lost 7 bases and the J segment 0 bases; nucleotides outside the gene matches: 7. The DNA for the CDR3 is TGTGCCAGTAAAGGACAGGGAGGGATGAACACTGAAGCTTTCTTT. It yields the protein CASKGQGGMNTEAFF. The whole variable domain, remainder taken from reference TRBV19 and TRBJ1-1, is DGGITQSPKYLFRKEGQNVTLSCEQNLNHDAMYWYRQDPGQGLRLIYYSQIVNDFQKGDIAEGYSVSREKKESFPLTVTSAQKNPTAFYLCASKGQGGMNTEAFFGQGTRLTVV.

This clone showed up just a few times. This chain links TRBV29-1 with TRBJ1-5, with D hard to call. Germline V lookup: CDR1 SQVTM, CDR2 ANQGSEA. The CDR3 is 12 amino acids. V lost 7 bases and J lost 0, with 7 bases in between. The CDR3 sequence: CSAANSNQPQHF. In nucleotides, the CDR3 is TGCAGCGCCGCTAATAGCAATCAGCCCCAGCATTTT.

This clone was detected a few times. The chain employs TRBV5-1 and TRBJ2-1, with D perhaps TRBD1 (5 bases). CDR3 length: 14 residues. The ends were cut back, 3 bases at V and 0 bases at J, with 7 bases in the middle. The germline V gene encodes CDR1 SGHRS and CDR2 YFSETQ. CDR3 DNA: TGCGCCAGCAGCTCGGACATCTCCTACAATGAGCAGTTCTTC. This encodes CASSSDISYNEQFF.

Written as DNA, the CDR3 is TGTGCCAGCAGTACGACAGGGGCAAGCACAGATACGCAGTATTTT. It codes for CASSTTGASTDTQYF. The gene calls are TRBV27 and TRBJ2-3, with 8 positions matching TRBD1. V gave up 5 bases and J gave up 0 bases; unmatched junction bases: 4. Germline lookup yields CDR1 MNHEY and CDR2 SMNVEV (reference sequence). This CDR3 comprises 15 residues.

CDR3: CASSERGQGTTDTQYF. The CDR3 DNA reads TGTGCCAGCAGTGAAAGGGGACAGGGGACCACAGATACGCAGTATTTT. This chain links TRBV6-4 with TRBJ2-3, with 10 nucleotides matching TRBD1. CDR1 and CDR2 (germline): MRHNA, SNTAGT. CDR3 length: 16 residues. Trimming cost V 3 bases and J 2 bases; bases outside gene matches: 5.

This chain uses TRBV7-6 with TRBJ2-1; 12 bases match TRBD2. The length of the CDR3 is 16 residues. CDR1 SGHVS and CDR2 FNYEAQ come from the germline V gene. J was trimmed by 7 bases and V by 1 base; bases with no gene match: 5. In DNA, the CDR3 is TGTGCCAGCAGCTTAGAGTCTAGCGGGGGGGAAAATGAGCAGTTCTTC. It is translated as CASSLESSGGENEQFF.

This clone was observed a few times. The chain is built from TRBV11-2 and TRBJ1-1, with 10 bases fitting TRBD1. The CDR3 is made up of 15 amino acids. From germline, CDR1 is SGHAT and CDR2 FQNNGV. V lost 2 bases to trimming and J lost 8 bases; unmatched junction nucleotides: 8. This CDR3 reads CASSLIRGQGWEAFF. The CDR3 coding sequence is TGTGCCAGCAGCTTAATCCGGGGACAGGGGTGGGAAGCTTTCTTT.

V is TRBV5-8 and J is TRBJ2-5; D gene ambiguous. This CDR3 contains 11 residues. Deletions cut 4 bases from V and 5 bases from J, with 6 bases between. Germline V gives CDR1 SGHTS, CDR2 YDEGEE. The DNA of the CDR3 is TGTGCCAGCAGCGCCAGGGAGACCCAGTACTTC. Its protein is CASSARETQYF.

The V call is TRBV5-6, the J call TRBJ2-1, with D perhaps matching TRBD1 (5 bases). Looked up from germline, CDR1 is SGHDT and CDR2 is YYEEEE. The V end lost 4 bases, the J end lost 0 bases, and 11 bases lay between the germline ends. CDR3 length equals 15 residues. CDR3 DNA: TGTGCCAGCAGCCATTACAGGAGCTCCTACAATGAGCAGTTCTTC. This sequence encodes CASSHYRSSYNEQFF. Combining the CDR3 with reference TRBV5-6 and TRBJ2-1 gives the whole variable domain DAGVTQSPTHLIKTRGQQVTLRCSPKSGHDTVSWYQQALGQGPQFIFQYYEEEERQRGNFPDRFSGHQFPNYSSELNVNALLLGDSALYLCASSHYRSSYNEQFFGPGTRLTVL.

The chain carries TRBV2 and TRBJ2-1, with 8 bases that match TRBD2. This CDR3 is 18 amino acids long. After removal of 8 bases from V and 0 bases from J, the junction contained 15 bases not matched to a gene. CDR1 and CDR2 from the germline V gene are SNHLY and FYNNEI. This CDR3 is CASLSEISGKSSYNEQFF. CDR3 in DNA: TGTGCCAGCTTATCCGAGATTAGCGGGAAGAGCTCCTACAATGAGCAGTTCTTC.

The CDR3 protein is CASSLALYREQFF. In DNA form, the CDR3 reads TGTGCCAGCAGTTTGGCCTTGTACAGGGAGCAGTTCTTC. This rearrangement joins TRBV27 to TRBJ2-1, with D possibly matching TRBD1 (5 bases). V was cut by 3 bases and J by 10 bases, with 13 bases left in between. Per the germline V gene, CDR1 is MNHEY and CDR2 is SMNVEV (reference sequence). The CDR3 totals 13 residues.

This chain uses TRBV4-1 with TRBJ1-1; D gene ambiguous. Trimming cost V 6 bases and J 1 base, with 12 bases left between them. CDR3 length: 14 amino acids. CDR1 is MGHRA and CDR2 is YSYEKL in the germline V gene. CDR3 in amino acids: CASRGVLKNTEAFF. In DNA form, the CDR3 reads TGCGCCAGCAGGGGCGTCCTTAAGAACACTGAAGCTTTCTTT.

The chain employs TRBV14 and TRBJ2-7; perhaps TRBD2 as D (5 bases). V lost 0 bases and J lost 10, with 10 bases in between. The CDR3 contains 12 residues. Germline CDR1 and CDR2: SGHDN and FVKESK. The CDR3 DNA is TGTGCCAGCAGCCAAGACCGGCTAGCTCAGTACTTC. It codes for CASSQDRLAQYF.

The chain uses TRBV30 and TRBJ2-4; tentatively, D is TRBD2 (5 bases). Deletions cut 3 bases from V and 6 bases from J, with 15 bases between. This CDR3 comprises 14 residues. The germline CDR1 and CDR2 sequences are GTSNPN and SVGIG (reference sequence). This CDR3 reads CAWSSPRRLNIQYF. CDR3 sequence (DNA): TGTGCCTGGAGCTCCCCACGGAGGCTAAACATTCAGTACTTC.

The rearrangement uses TRBV30 and TRBJ2-3; 10 nucleotides align to TRBD2. Germline CDR1 is GTSNPN and CDR2 is SVGIG (reference sequence). The CDR3 has 14 amino acids. Trimming cost V 3 bases and J 4 bases; bases outside gene matches: 4. CDR3 residues: CAWRERGGPDTQYF. CDR3 DNA sequence: TGTGCCTGGAGAGAGCGGGGGGGCCCAGATACGCAGTATTTT.

This clone occurred a few times. The chain links TRBV4-2 to TRBJ1-2; TRBD1 might be the D (5 bases). V was trimmed by 4 bases and J by 6 bases, leaving 21 bases between them. Germline values: CDR1 LGHNA, CDR2 YNFKEQ. This CDR3 spans 16 amino acids. CDR3 amino acids: CASSRPGTSEGDGYTF. In nucleotides, the CDR3 is TGTGCCAGCAGCCGTCCAGGGACTTCGGAAGGTGATGGCTACACCTTC.

This clone has a handful of counts. V usage is TRBV27 and J usage is TRBJ2-1; tentatively, D is TRBD1 (6 bases). The CDR3 covers 14 residues. The germline V gene has CDR1 MNHEY and CDR2 SMNVEV (reference sequence). V gave up 5 bases and J gave up 6 bases, with 14 bases separating them. The CDR3 bases are TGTGCCAGCAGTGCCAACAGGGTGACCAATGAGCAGTTCTTC. Its translation: CASSANRVTNEQFF.

This chain links TRBV30 with TRBJ2-4; 11 bases line up with TRBD2. This CDR3 spans 14 amino acids. Germline CDR1 is GTSNPN and CDR2 is SVGIG (reference sequence). V was clipped by 6 bases and J by 3 bases; unmatched bases: 4. CDR3 DNA sequence: TGTGCCTGCTCAGGGACTAGCGGCAAAAACATTCAGTACTTC. This codes for CACSGTSGKNIQYF. Complete variable domain (other parts from reference TRBV30 and TRBJ2-4): SQTIHQWPATLVQPVGSPLSLECTVEGTSNPNLYWYRQAAGRGLQLLFYSVGIGQISSEVPQNLSASRPQDRQFILSSKKLLLSDSGFYLCACSGTSGKNIQYFGAGTRLSVL.

The V call is TRBV29-1, the J call TRBJ2-7, with TRBD1 matching 8 bases. There are 12 residues in the CDR3. V dropped 7 bases and J dropped 1; count of bases not matched to a gene: 3. CDR1 SQVTM and CDR2 ANQGSEA come from the germline V gene. The CDR3 DNA is TGCAGCGCGACAGGGGATTCCTACGAGCAGTACTTC. Translating it yields CSATGDSYEQYF.

This clone was detected only a few times. J is TRBJ2-5 and V is TRBV5-1; 7 nucleotides line up with TRBD1. Unmatched junction bases numbered 8, after V lost 4 bases and J lost 5 bases. The CDR3 covers 14 residues. Per germline, CDR1 SGHRS and CDR2 YFSETQ. In nucleotides, the CDR3 is TGCGCCAGCAGCCCAGGACAGGCCCGGGAGACCCAGTACTTC. Residues: CASSPGQARETQYF.